Sequencing of this TCR beta chain was carried out in a study of shared clonotypes between healthy human individuals. The table lists this clone with a few counts. Its antigen is not identified. This CDR3 is also generated by other DNA sequences in the sample. Study results and limitations: It was observed that 5% to 6% of naive CD4 clonotypes were shared across a handful of donors. Inspection by rarefaction showed sorted-subset sequencing to be incomplete despite large depth.

Deep level was the assay's run setting. Sequencing used immunoSEQ multiplex PCR; TCRdb keeps in-frame clones, though not all of them. The sample records 550,000 to 700,000 clones, roughly 73% being singletons. The sequence came from a woman under 40 in good health. The sample was memory CD4+ T cells sorted from blood. The subset is: CD45RA-negative fraction.

This chain's CDR3 is CASSEFSEQYF. CDR3 nucleotides: TGTGCCAGCAGTGAATTCAGCGAGCAGTACTTC. The chain couples TRBV2 to TRBJ2-7; the D is unclear. The ends were cut back, 2 bases at V and 6 bases at J, with 5 bases in the middle. This CDR3 has 11 residues. CDR1 SNHLY and CDR2 FYNNEI come from the germline V gene.